The present T cell receptor beta chain was sequenced within a study of siplizumab effects on memory and regulatory T cells. Study-wide findings and caveats: Under siplizumab, alloreactive sequences traced to unstimulated CD4+ memory cells were significantly reduced.

This CDR3 is 12 amino acids long. In germline, CDR1 is MGHDK, CDR2 SYGVNS. Trimming at V came to 6 bases and at J to 8 bases, leaving 4 bases not matched to a gene. Notes on this clone: Its antigen is not identified.

Here immunoSEQ multiplex PCR was the method, and the copy in TCRdb shows in-frame clones only, minus some. The sample lists about 91,000 clones, roughly 96% seen once, with around 0.03% in the top ten. The sample taken for sequencing was naive CD4+ T cells sorted from blood. The chain couples TRBV25-1 to TRBJ1-2; TRBD1 matches at 9 bases. The receptor comes from a human donor in good health. The CDR3 coding sequence is TGTGCCAGCAGAGGGACAGGGCGAGGCTACACCTTC. It encodes CASRGTGRGYTF.